One and the same sample provided the 23 T cell receptor beta chains below, sequenced in a study of shared clonotypes between healthy human individuals. Some clones are missing from TCRdb's copy, which holds only in-frame ones; the method was immunoSEQ multiplex PCR. The table records roughly 640,000 clones, around 67% of them present only once. Sequencing was carried out using memory CD4+ T cells sorted from blood. Subset defined: CD45RA-negative fraction. These receptors came from a woman aged 30 to 39 in good health.

V gene TRBV4-1 combines with J gene TRBJ2-7; TRBD1 might be the D (6 bases). The V end lost 6 bases, the J end lost 7 bases, and 16 bases lay between the germline ends. The CDR3 extends over 13 amino acids. Germline CDR1 and CDR2: MGHRA and YSYEKL. This CDR3 reads CASRETGVREQYF. DNA for the CDR3: TGCGCCAGCAGGGAGACAGGAGTACGAGAGCAGTACTTC.

The CDR3 DNA follows: TGTGCCAGCAGTTTATGGGGACAGCGGGTATCGTACTTC. This sequence encodes CASSLWGQRVSYF. This rearrangement joins TRBV27 to TRBJ2-7, with D possibly being TRBD1 (7 bases). V lost 1 base and J 12 bases, leaving 16 bases between the germline ends. Germline V lookup: CDR1 MNHEY, CDR2 SMNVEV (reference sequence). CDR3 size: 13 residues.

This sequence joins TRBV6-5 and TRBJ2-1; TRBD2 aligns across 7 bases. V gave up 0 bases and J gave up 15 bases; unmatched junction bases: 8. Germline V gene sequence: CDR1 MNHEY, CDR2 SVGAGI. The CDR3 is made up of 13 amino acids. The CDR3 DNA follows: TGTGCCAGCAGTTACTCCGCTGCGGGAGCTCCGTTCTTC. Amino acids: CASSYSAAGAPFF.

V and J are TRBV28 and TRBJ1-2; possibly TRBD1 for D (5 bases). With 7 bases removed from V and 4 bases from J, the gap between germline ends came to 13 bases. The germline V gene has CDR1 MDHEN and CDR2 SYDVKM. This CDR3 is 13 amino acids long. The CDR3 region is CASTSGLLYGYTF. CDR3 bases: TGTGCCAGCACCTCGGGACTTCTCTATGGCTACACCTTC.

Concerning this clone itself: Additional DNA sequences in this sample encode the identical CDR3. The chain is built from TRBV5-1 and TRBJ2-7, with TRBD1 identical over 9 bases. Germline V gene sequence: CDR1 SGHRS, CDR2 YFSETQ. The CDR3 runs 15 residues. With V trimmed by 3 bases and J by 1 base, 5 bases remained unmatched. CDR3 sequence (DNA): TGCGCCAGCAGCTGGGGGGACAGGGATTCCTACGAGCAGTACTTC. This gives the protein CASSWGDRDSYEQYF.

The chain employs TRBV28 and TRBJ1-3; TRBD1 agrees at 8 bases. This CDR3 region has 15 residues. CDR1 and CDR2 (germline): MDHEN, SYDVKM. V shed 4 bases, J shed 7 bases, and the junction held 9 bases outside the gene matches. For the CDR3, the DNA is TGTGCCAGCAGTTCCGGACAGGGATGGGGCAACACCATATATTTT. It specifies CASSSGQGWGNTIYF.

V gene TRBV2 combines with J gene TRBJ2-7; a possible D gene is TRBD2 (5 bases). Trimming left V 4 bases short and J 3 bases short, with 10 bases between. Germline loops: CDR1 SNHLY, CDR2 FYNNEI. The CDR3 length is 13 residues. The CDR3 nucleotides read TGTGCCAGCAGTGTGTCTAGCTACTACGAGCAGTACTTC. Translating it yields CASSVSSYYEQYF.

The V gene is TRBV28, the J gene TRBJ2-7; 7 bases agree with TRBD2. The CDR3 spans 16 residues. The junction had 7 bases not matched to a gene; V was cut back by 1 base and J by 1 base. The V gene's germline CDR1 is MDHEN and CDR2 SYDVKM. The DNA for the CDR3 is TGTGCCAGCAGTTTATATGGGGCTAGCGGTTCCTACGAGCAGTACTTC. Its protein product is CASSLYGASGSYEQYF.

This chain joins TRBV10-3 and TRBJ2-7; D not certain. The CDR3 contains 17 residues. V dropped 0 bases and J dropped 2 bases, with 17 bases sitting between them. Germline CDR1 ENHRY, CDR2 SYGVKD. The CDR3 sequence: CAISESYSGPATYEQYF. In DNA form, the CDR3 reads TGTGCCATCAGTGAGTCGTACTCGGGCCCGGCTACCTACGAGCAGTACTTC.

This clone turned up a few times. The chain employs TRBV10-2 and TRBJ2-5, with no clear D. V was pared by 0 bases and J by 5 bases, with 7 bases between. CDR1 and CDR2 (germline): WSHSY, SAAADI. The CDR3 spans 13 residues. The CDR3 region has the DNA TGCGCCAGCAGTGAGTCGACCGGGGAGACCCAGTACTTC. Translated: CASSESTGETQYF.

This sequence joins TRBV14 and TRBJ1-5; D gene uncertain. Germline values: CDR1 SGHDN, CDR2 FVKESK. The CDR3 is 13 amino acids. V lost 4 bases, J lost 6 bases, and 10 bases lay in between. This CDR3 reads CASSRGGSQPQHF. The DNA for the CDR3 is TGTGCCAGCAGCCGGGGAGGTAGTCAGCCCCAGCATTTT.

The V call is TRBV18, the J call TRBJ2-5; D remains unclear. The CDR3 is 13 amino acids. V shed 3 bases and J shed 2 bases, with 7 bases lying between them. Germline CDR1 reads KGHSH; CDR2 reads LQKENI. CDR3 loop: CASSPAQQETQYF. The CDR3 DNA is TGTGCCAGCTCACCCGCCCAGCAAGAGACCCAGTACTTC.

The rearrangement links TRBV28 to TRBJ2-5; no clear D. This CDR3 spans 14 amino acids. Deletions cut 5 bases from V and 4 bases from J, with 14 bases between. Germline V gene sequence: CDR1 MDHEN, CDR2 SYDVKM. The CDR3 here is CASSGDRYRETQYF. The CDR3 DNA reads as TGTGCCAGCAGTGGAGATCGGTATAGAGAGACCCAGTACTTC. The whole variable domain, filled in from reference TRBV28 and TRBJ2-5, reads DVKVTQSSRYLVKRTGEKVFLECVQDMDHENMFWYRQDPGLGLRLIYFSYDVKMKEKGDIPEGYSVSREKKERFSLILESASTNQTSMYLCASSGDRYRETQYFGPGTRLLVL.

Points on this clone: Germline is not matched at one junction end, which may reflect a read error. This sequence joins TRBV15 and TRBJ1-2, with 9 bases aligning to TRBD1. Looked up from germline, CDR1 is LNHNV and CDR2 is YYDKDF (reference sequence). This CDR3 contains 15 residues. CDR3 amino acids: CATSRASARDRANDF. The CDR3 DNA reads TGTGCCACCAGCAGAGCGAGCGCGCGGGACAGGGCCAACGACTTC.

The chain recombines TRBV11-2 with TRBJ2-1, with a tentative D call TRBD2 (6 bases). Between the trimmed V and J ends, which lost 5 bases and 8 bases, there was a span of 22 bases. The CDR3 loop spans 16 amino acids. Germline assignment: CDR1 SGHAT and CDR2 FQNNGV. The CDR3 region is CASSNQLAGFSHEQFF. For the CDR3, the DNA is TGTGCCAGCAGCAACCAACTAGCAGGGTTTAGTCATGAGCAGTTCTTC.

This clone was counted once. The V and J genes are TRBV11-2 and TRBJ2-2; TRBD1 matches at 7 bases. CDR3 length equals 15 residues. Per the germline V gene, CDR1 is SGHAT and CDR2 is FQNNGV. The J segment lost 0 bases and the V segment lost 4 bases, leaving 2 bases of the junction unmatched. CDR3 in DNA: TGTGCCAGCAGCTACCAGGGGGCGAACACCGGGGAGCTGTTTTTT. Its protein is CASSYQGANTGELFF.

The chain combines TRBV27 with TRBJ2-1; 10 bases are shared with TRBD1. Germline assignment: CDR1 MNHEY and CDR2 SMNVEV (reference sequence). CDR3 length: 15 residues. Trimming took 2 bases from V and 6 from J; bases not matched to a gene: 4. The CDR3: CASSLPGTGVNEQFF. CDR3 DNA: TGTGCCAGCAGTTTACCCGGGACAGGGGTCAATGAGCAGTTCTTC.

This clone showed up just a few times. The chain joins TRBV7-9 to TRBJ2-3, with unresolved D. Germline V gives CDR1 SEHNR, CDR2 FQNEAQ (reference sequence). V dropped 2 bases and J dropped 6 bases, with 9 bases sitting between them. The CDR3 spans 13 residues. The CDR3 coding sequence is TGTGCCAGCAGCTTAACTAATAAGGATACGCAGTATTTT. It yields the protein CASSLTNKDTQYF.

This chain joins TRBV5-1 and TRBJ2-7, with 9 bases aligning to TRBD2. Looked up from germline, CDR1 is SGHRS and CDR2 is YFSETQ. Trimming cost V 4 bases and J 1 base; bases outside gene matches: 9. The length of the CDR3 is 16 residues. The CDR3 nucleotides are TGCGCCAGCAGCCAGGCGGGAGGGGGTACGTCCTACGAGCAGTACTTC. This codes for CASSQAGGGTSYEQYF.

The chain joins TRBV7-8 to TRBJ1-5; D not certain. This CDR3 comprises 18 residues. V lost 1 base, J lost 1 base, and 17 bases lay in between. Per germline, CDR1 SGHVS and CDR2 FQNEAQ. The CDR3 nucleotides are TGTGCCAGCAGCTTAGGCAGGCGACACCCTCCAAGCAATCAGCCCCAGCATTTT. Encoded protein: CASSLGRRHPPSNQPQHF.

The chain joins TRBV7-6 to TRBJ2-5; weak D call: TRBD2 (6 bases). Trimming removed 5 bases from V and 5 bases from J, with 15 bases in between. CDR1 SGHVS and CDR2 FNYEAQ come from the germline V gene. The CDR3 totals 14 residues. This CDR3 reads CASSPHQTSETQYF. DNA of the CDR3: TGTGCCAGCAGCCCCCATCAGACTAGTGAGACCCAGTACTTC.

Ten or more counts support this clone. Other DNA sequences in the same sample also yield this CDR3. This chain uses TRBV11-2 with TRBJ1-5; 7 bases match TRBD1. Germline V lookup: CDR1 SGHAT, CDR2 FQNNGV. V lost 5 bases, J lost 5 bases, and 3 bases stayed unmatched. The CDR3 covers 13 residues. CDR3 in amino acids: CASSTGTDQPQHF. In DNA, the CDR3 is TGTGCCAGCAGCACCGGGACAGATCAGCCCCAGCATTTT.

The chain has TRBV5-1 and TRBJ2-5; TRBD2 matches at 9 bases. This CDR3 spans 13 amino acids. Trimming took 2 bases from V and 4 from J; bases not matched to a gene: 0. Looked up from germline, CDR1 is SGHRS and CDR2 is YFSETQ. The CDR3 protein is CASSFSGRETQYF. The CDR3 DNA follows: TGCGCCAGCAGCTTTAGCGGGAGAGAGACCCAGTACTTC.